These 30 T cell receptor beta chains share one sample of origin, sequenced in a study of cytomegalovirus exposure and HLA in healthy donors. PCR amplification relied on 60 Vbeta primers (plus 13 Jbeta primers). The assay was immunoSEQ multiplex PCR, and TCRdb's table has in-frame clones only and misses some. The sample spans 55,000 to 70,000 clones; the ten largest clones claim 2.4%. The sample consisted of PBMCs. Receptors were obtained from a female donor in good health and CMV-seropositive.

This chain joins TRBV7-9 and TRBJ2-7; 9 nucleotides line up with TRBD1. Germline values: CDR1 SEHNR, CDR2 FQNEAQ (reference sequence). V shed 5 bases and J 4 bases; nucleotides not matched to a gene: 6. The CDR3 has 14 residues. CDR3 sequence reads: CASSKQGAPYEQYF. CDR3 sequence (DNA): TGTGCCAGCAGCAAACAGGGGGCTCCGTACGAGCAGTACTTC. Full variable domain (outside the CDR3, taken from reference TRBV7-9 and TRBJ2-7): DTGVSQNPRHKITKRGQNVTFRCDPISEHNRLYWYRQTLGQGPEFLTYFQNEAQLEKSRLLSDRFSAERPKGSFSTLEIQRTEQGDSAMYLCASSKQGAPYEQYFGPGTRLTVT.

The chain links TRBV9 to TRBJ1-6; 7 nucleotides match TRBD1. The CDR3 consists of 18 residues. V was clipped by 1 base and J by 0 bases; unmatched bases: 7. From germline, CDR1 is SGDLS and CDR2 YYNGEE. CDR3 region: CASSVRRGSGSYNSPLHF. The CDR3 nucleotides are TGTGCCAGCAGCGTACGCAGGGGGTCAGGCTCCTATAATTCACCCCTCCACTTT.

J is TRBJ1-1 and V is TRBV15; D may be TRBD1 (6 bases). The V gene lost 3 bases and the J gene lost 6 bases, with 17 bases spanning the gap. The CDR3 length is 15 residues. The germline CDR1 and CDR2 sequences are LNHNV and YYDKDF (reference sequence). Here the CDR3 reads CATSRKAGDGAEAFF. In nucleotides, the CDR3 is TGTGCCACCAGCAGGAAAGCAGGGGATGGGGCTGAAGCTTTCTTT.

The chain recombines TRBV6-5 with TRBJ2-7; tentatively, D is TRBD1 (6 bases). V was cut by 2 bases and J by 5 bases, with 13 bases left in between. This CDR3 has 14 residues. Germline lookup yields CDR1 MNHEY and CDR2 SVGAGI. CDR3 sequence reads: CASSYERGWHEQYF. Written as DNA, the CDR3 is TGTGCCAGCAGTTACGAAAGGGGGTGGCACGAGCAGTACTTC.

J is TRBJ1-5 and V is TRBV27; 8 bases fit TRBD1. The ends lost 5 bases at V and 6 bases at J; junction bases unmatched: 9. This CDR3 contains 15 residues. The germline V gene has CDR1 MNHEY and CDR2 SMNVEV (reference sequence). The CDR3 DNA reads as TGTGCCAGCAGTCAAGGACAGGGTCTCTCTCAGCCCCAGCATTTT. This encodes CASSQGQGLSQPQHF.

V and J are TRBV11-2 and TRBJ1-2, with 7 bases identical to TRBD1. Germline V gene data show CDR1 as SGHAT and CDR2 as FQNNGV. V lost 5 bases to trimming and J lost 4 bases; unmatched junction nucleotides: 10. There are 15 residues in the CDR3. The CDR3 coding sequence is TGTGCCAGCAGCCCAGGACAGGCGATCCCCTATGGCTACACCTTC. It codes for CASSPGQAIPYGYTF.

The chain has TRBV7-3 and TRBJ1-2; 10 nucleotides align to TRBD1. V shed 5 bases and J 3 bases; nucleotides not matched to a gene: 3. This CDR3 contains 14 residues. The V gene's germline CDR1 is SGHTA and CDR2 FQGTGA. CDR3 in amino acids: CASSLGQGDYGYTF. CDR3 in DNA: TGTGCCAGCAGCCTCGGACAGGGGGACTATGGCTACACCTTC.

The CDR3 coding sequence is TGCAGCTTCCGAGGCCCTGAAGCTTTCTTT. This sequence encodes CSFRGPEAFF. The V gene is TRBV29-1, the J gene TRBJ1-1; D call uncertain. V dropped 8 bases and J dropped 6 bases, with 10 bases sitting between them. CDR1 and CDR2 from the germline V gene are SQVTM and ANQGSEA. CDR3 length equals 10 residues.

The genes are TRBV4-3 and TRBJ2-7; tentatively, D is TRBD1 (5 bases). Germline CDR1 LGHNA, CDR2 YSLEER. The V and J ends lost 0 bases and 5 bases respectively, with 14 bases between them. The CDR3 is made up of 15 amino acids. The CDR3 DNA reads TGCGCCAGCAGCCAAGAGGGCCCAGGGCCGCACGAGCAGTACTTC. Encoded protein: CASSQEGPGPHEQYF.

The V call is TRBV9, the J call TRBJ2-1, with 7 positions matching TRBD1. The J segment lost 4 bases and the V segment lost 1 base, leaving 5 bases of the junction unmatched. Germline lookup yields CDR1 SGDLS and CDR2 YYNGEE. The length of the CDR3 is 15 residues. CDR3 in amino acids: CASSVSGQPYNEQFF. The CDR3 DNA reads as TGTGCCAGCAGCGTATCGGGACAGCCTTACAATGAGCAGTTCTTC.

This sequence joins TRBV4-3 and TRBJ2-2; 8 positions match TRBD1. Germline V gene sequence: CDR1 LGHNA, CDR2 YSLEER. The CDR3 spans 17 residues. Losses at the gene ends were 6 bases for V and 2 bases for J; bases not matched to a gene: 11. DNA of the CDR3: TGCGCCAGCAGGGGGGAAGCACAGGGGGAAAACACCGGGGAGCTGTTTTTT. Protein sequence: CASRGEAQGENTGELFF.

The CDR3 sequence: CASSPGQGYNEQFF. DNA for the CDR3: TGTGCCAGCAGTCCGGGACAGGGCTACAATGAGCAGTTCTTC. The V gene is TRBV6-4, the J gene TRBJ2-1; 9 positions match TRBD1. This CDR3 has 14 amino acids. V gave up 5 bases and J gave up 3 bases; unmatched junction bases: 2. Germline CDR1 MRHNA, CDR2 SNTAGT.

This chain uses TRBV18 with TRBJ2-1; 8 bases align to TRBD2. Germline V gene lookup returns CDR1 KGHSH and CDR2 LQKENI. V shed 2 bases and J 0 bases; nucleotides not matched to a gene: 9. The CDR3 has 18 amino acids. CDR3 sequence reads: CASSPFLAGDFSYNEQFF. As DNA, the CDR3 is TGTGCCAGCTCACCATTCCTAGCGGGTGATTTCTCCTACAATGAGCAGTTCTTC.

The CDR3 DNA reads as TGTGCCAGCAGCTTACAACCCGGGAGGTACTTC. This sequence encodes CASSLQPGRYF. The chain joins TRBV7-2 to TRBJ2-7; a weak D match, TRBD2 (6 bases). The V end was cut by 2 bases, the J end by 12 bases, with 11 bases between. The CDR3 length is 11 residues. CDR1 is SGHTA, CDR2 FQGNSA, per germline.

The chain employs TRBV18 and TRBJ2-7, with a possible D match to TRBD1 (6 bases). The ends were cut back, 1 base at V and 5 bases at J, with 12 bases in the middle. This CDR3 region has 14 residues. In germline, CDR1 is KGHSH, CDR2 LQKENI. CDR3 amino acids: CASSPRAGVDEQYF. The CDR3 region has the DNA TGTGCCAGCTCACCACGGGCAGGGGTCGACGAGCAGTACTTC.

V usage is TRBV28 and J usage is TRBJ1-3; TRBD1 agrees at 7 bases. V was pared by 0 bases and J by 1 base, with 3 bases of the junction left unmatched. The CDR3 consists of 16 residues. Germline V gene sequence: CDR1 MDHEN, CDR2 SYDVKM. The CDR3 coding sequence is TGTGCCAGCAGTTTATGGACAGGGAGTTCTGGAAACACCATATATTTT. It encodes CASSLWTGSSGNTIYF.

The chain recombines TRBV29-1 with TRBJ2-7, with unresolved D. CDR1 and CDR2 from the germline V gene are SQVTM and ANQGSEA. The CDR3 is 13 residues long. V shed 7 bases and J shed 2 bases, with 15 bases lying between them. The CDR3 here is CSADTAGTYEQYF. For the CDR3, the DNA is TGCAGCGCTGATACAGCTGGTACCTACGAGCAGTACTTC.

The chain links TRBV4-3 to TRBJ2-1; possible D gene TRBD2, 6 bases. Germline values: CDR1 LGHNA, CDR2 YSLEER. The ends were cut back, 1 base at V and 9 bases at J, with 16 bases in the middle. This CDR3 has 15 residues. CDR3 loop: CASSQGTGGVGEQFF. The CDR3 DNA reads as TGCGCCAGCAGCCAAGGTACAGGCGGGGTGGGTGAGCAGTTCTTC.

This sequence joins TRBV6-5 and TRBJ2-7, with a possible D match to TRBD1 (6 bases). Germline CDR1 MNHEY, CDR2 SVGAGI. This CDR3 has 14 residues. Trimming stripped 7 bases from V and 3 bases from J, with 16 bases between. In DNA, the CDR3 is TGTGCCAGCAAAATGAACAGGGATCACTACGAGCAGTACTTC. Residues: CASKMNRDHYEQYF.

This chain connects TRBV7-9 to TRBJ2-7, with 7 bases matching TRBD2. V was clipped by 5 bases and J by 6 bases; unmatched bases: 13. This CDR3 spans 15 amino acids. CDR1 is SEHNR and CDR2 is FQNEAQ in the germline V gene (reference sequence). The CDR3, as DNA: TGTGCCAGCAGCCCCCGAGGGCGGGAGAGGAGCGAGCAGTACTTC. Protein product: CASSPRGRERSEQYF.

This rearrangement joins TRBV19 to TRBJ2-5; TRBD1 agrees at 8 bases. Germline CDR1 LNHDA, CDR2 SQIVND (reference sequence). Trimming cost V 4 bases and J 3 bases; bases outside gene matches: 7. There are 15 residues in the CDR3. As DNA, the CDR3 is TGTGCCAGTAGTACCGCCAGGACAGGGAAAGAGACCCAGTACTTC. Protein sequence: CASSTARTGKETQYF. Based on the CDR3 plus reference TRBV19 and TRBJ2-5, the full variable domain is DGGITQSPKYLFRKEGQNVTLSCEQNLNHDAMYWYRQDPGQGLRLIYYSQIVNDFQKGDIAEGYSVSREKKESFPLTVTSAQKNPTAFYLCASSTARTGKETQYFGPGTRLLVL.

Notes on this clone: A junction boundary mismatches the germline segment, possibly from a read error. The chain employs TRBV19 and TRBJ1-2; D remains unclear. Per germline, CDR1 LNHDA and CDR2 SQIVND (reference sequence). The CDR3 loop spans 10 amino acids. The CDR3 is CASSTPPIDF. The CDR3 DNA reads TGTGCCAGTAGTACACCTCCTATAGACTTC.

The chain links TRBV28 to TRBJ1-4, with D perhaps TRBD1 (5 bases). Germline V gene sequence: CDR1 MDHEN, CDR2 SYDVKM. V lost 7 bases and J lost 6, with 15 bases in between. This CDR3 has 14 residues. In DNA form, the CDR3 reads TGTGCCAGCACGTTGGGGAAAGGGGATGAAAAACTGTTTTTT. Translation: CASTLGKGDEKLFF.

This chain joins TRBV5-4 and TRBJ2-3, with D hard to call. V was pared by 0 bases and J by 2 bases, with 7 bases between. The CDR3 extends over 14 amino acids. CDR1 is SGHNT and CDR2 is YYREEE in the germline V gene (reference sequence). CDR3 residues: CASSLDTSTDTQYF. For the CDR3, the DNA is TGTGCCAGCAGCTTGGACACCTCCACAGATACGCAGTATTTT.

The chain uses TRBV5-1 and TRBJ2-7; 14 bases fit TRBD2. The CDR3 extends over 18 amino acids. The V and J ends lost 3 bases and 1 base, in that order; junction bases with no gene match: 9. Germline lookup yields CDR1 SGHRS and CDR2 YFSETQ. The CDR3 loop reads CASSSRRGLAGGSYEQYF. For the CDR3, the DNA is TGCGCCAGCAGCTCCCGAAGAGGACTAGCGGGAGGTTCCTACGAGCAGTACTTC.

The rearrangement links TRBV6-1 to TRBJ1-1; D gene ambiguous. Trimming shortened V by 1 base and J by 3 bases, and 12 bases separated the two germline ends. From germline, CDR1 is MNHNS and CDR2 SASEGT. This CDR3 is 15 amino acids long. Here the CDR3 reads CASSEGSGEDTEAFF. The DNA of the CDR3 is TGTGCCAGCAGTGAAGGGAGCGGCGAGGACACTGAAGCTTTCTTT.

This chain links TRBV6-1 with TRBJ1-1; D is undetermined. CDR3 length equals 13 residues. Germline V gives CDR1 MNHNS, CDR2 SASEGT. Trimming took 3 bases from V and 12 from J, leaving 17 bases between them. The CDR3 sequence is CASSEPPGGEPFF. In DNA form, the CDR3 reads TGTGCCAGCAGTGAGCCCCCCGGCGGGGAACCTTTCTTT.

This chain connects TRBV18 to TRBJ1-5; D is unclear. Germline V CDR1 and CDR2: KGHSH, LQKENI. This CDR3 has 19 amino acids. Trimming shortened V by 0 bases and J by 2 bases, and 20 bases separated the two germline ends. The CDR3 bases are TGTGCCAGCTCACCACCTTCAACCATTAGGGAGAAGGGCAATCAGCCCCAGCATTTT. Amino acid sequence: CASSPPSTIREKGNQPQHF.

The chain links TRBV19 to TRBJ1-1; no clear D gene. Germline assignment: CDR1 LNHDA and CDR2 SQIVND (reference sequence). The V end was cut by 2 bases, the J end by 0 bases, with 13 bases between. CDR3 size: 16 residues. The CDR3 DNA is TGTGCCAGTAGTATATTGGTGGGAGATCTGAACACTGAAGCTTTCTTT. Its translation: CASSILVGDLNTEAFF.

The chain carries TRBV27 and TRBJ1-1; no definite D call. V shed 4 bases and J shed 6 bases, with 12 bases lying between them. The length of the CDR3 is 13 residues. Germline-derived CDR1 and CDR2 are MNHEY and SMNVEV (reference sequence). Here the CDR3 reads CASSSNSRPEAFF. In DNA, the CDR3 is TGTGCCAGCAGTTCGAACAGCAGGCCTGAAGCTTTCTTT.